The rows below give T cell receptor beta chains drawn from one sample of a study of human T cells and chemical hapten exposure. TCRdb redid the calling of the RACE reads with MiXCR, one entry per CDR3 protein. This table holds about 71,000 distinct CDR3 sequences, 9.8% found once. This specimen consisted of whole blood, obtained in connection with sensitization to the hapten diphenylcyclopropenone (DPC). Every receptor here comes from a woman aged 40 to 50 with alopecia areata. Some clones in this sample may be carry-over from other donors' samples. Both conserved end residues are part of each CDR3. D genes are given only for firm matches. Size values are once, few and many counts, or a class for expanded clones, and some rows have none.

d_gene: NA; abundance: many; v_gene: TRBV3-1; j_gene: TRBJ1-1; CDR3nt: TGTGCCAGCAGCCAAGTTGGGGGACTGAACACTGAAGCTTTCTTT; CDR3aa: CASSQVGGLNTEAFF
d_gene: NA; abundance: NA; v_gene: TRBV5-4; j_gene: TRBJ1-1; CDR3nt: TGTGCCAGCAGCTTGGGTCATTCAGAGAACACTGAAGCTTTCTTT; CDR3aa: CASSLGHSENTEAFF
d_gene: NA; abundance: few; v_gene: TRBV2; j_gene: TRBJ1-1; CDR3nt: TGTGCCAGCAGTAGGGCGGGGGCCTTCCTGGACACTGAAGCTTTCTTT; CDR3aa: CASSRAGAFLDTEAFF
d_gene: NA; abundance: many; v_gene: TRBV28; j_gene: TRBJ2-1; CDR3nt: TGTGCCAGCACCCGTCGCGGGCGTTACAATGAGCAGTTCTTC; CDR3aa: CASTRRGRYNEQFF
d_gene: NA; abundance: many; v_gene: TRBV3-1; j_gene: TRBJ1-1; CDR3nt: TGTGCCAGCAGCCAAGATTTCTTAGGGCAATCGGAAACTGAAGCTTTCTTT; CDR3aa: CASSQDFLGQSETEAFF
d_gene: NA; abundance: few; v_gene: TRBV6-5; j_gene: TRBJ2-5; CDR3nt: TGTGCCAGCAGTTACCTCTCGTTCAGGGGCCAAGAGACCCAGTACTTC; CDR3aa: CASSYLSFRGQETQYF
d_gene: TRBD1; abundance: NA; v_gene: TRBV6-5; j_gene: TRBJ1-5; CDR3nt: TGTGCCAGCAAGTCTGCACAGGGGCCAAATCAGCCCCAGCATTTT; CDR3aa: CASKSAQGPNQPQHF
d_gene: NA; abundance: NA; v_gene: TRBV7-2; j_gene: TRBJ1-5; CDR3nt: TGTGCCAGCAGCTTCGACGGGCAGCCCCAGCATTTT; CDR3aa: CASSFDGQPQHF
d_gene: TRBD2; abundance: few; v_gene: TRBV5-1; j_gene: TRBJ2-2; CDR3nt: TGCGCCAGCAGCTTGTTCGAGCGGGGGAACACCGGGGAGCTGTTTTTT; CDR3aa: CASSLFERGNTGELFF
d_gene: NA; abundance: NA; v_gene: TRBV30; j_gene: TRBJ2-6; CDR3nt: TGTGCCTGCAGAAGTCCGGGACATGTCTCTGGGGCCAACGTCCTGACTTTC; CDR3aa: CACRSPGHVSGANVLTF
d_gene: NA; abundance: NA; v_gene: TRBV27; j_gene: TRBJ2-7; CDR3nt: TGTGCCAGCAGTTTGACTAGGGGTCGGTACTACGAGCAGTACTTC; CDR3aa: CASSLTRGRYYEQYF